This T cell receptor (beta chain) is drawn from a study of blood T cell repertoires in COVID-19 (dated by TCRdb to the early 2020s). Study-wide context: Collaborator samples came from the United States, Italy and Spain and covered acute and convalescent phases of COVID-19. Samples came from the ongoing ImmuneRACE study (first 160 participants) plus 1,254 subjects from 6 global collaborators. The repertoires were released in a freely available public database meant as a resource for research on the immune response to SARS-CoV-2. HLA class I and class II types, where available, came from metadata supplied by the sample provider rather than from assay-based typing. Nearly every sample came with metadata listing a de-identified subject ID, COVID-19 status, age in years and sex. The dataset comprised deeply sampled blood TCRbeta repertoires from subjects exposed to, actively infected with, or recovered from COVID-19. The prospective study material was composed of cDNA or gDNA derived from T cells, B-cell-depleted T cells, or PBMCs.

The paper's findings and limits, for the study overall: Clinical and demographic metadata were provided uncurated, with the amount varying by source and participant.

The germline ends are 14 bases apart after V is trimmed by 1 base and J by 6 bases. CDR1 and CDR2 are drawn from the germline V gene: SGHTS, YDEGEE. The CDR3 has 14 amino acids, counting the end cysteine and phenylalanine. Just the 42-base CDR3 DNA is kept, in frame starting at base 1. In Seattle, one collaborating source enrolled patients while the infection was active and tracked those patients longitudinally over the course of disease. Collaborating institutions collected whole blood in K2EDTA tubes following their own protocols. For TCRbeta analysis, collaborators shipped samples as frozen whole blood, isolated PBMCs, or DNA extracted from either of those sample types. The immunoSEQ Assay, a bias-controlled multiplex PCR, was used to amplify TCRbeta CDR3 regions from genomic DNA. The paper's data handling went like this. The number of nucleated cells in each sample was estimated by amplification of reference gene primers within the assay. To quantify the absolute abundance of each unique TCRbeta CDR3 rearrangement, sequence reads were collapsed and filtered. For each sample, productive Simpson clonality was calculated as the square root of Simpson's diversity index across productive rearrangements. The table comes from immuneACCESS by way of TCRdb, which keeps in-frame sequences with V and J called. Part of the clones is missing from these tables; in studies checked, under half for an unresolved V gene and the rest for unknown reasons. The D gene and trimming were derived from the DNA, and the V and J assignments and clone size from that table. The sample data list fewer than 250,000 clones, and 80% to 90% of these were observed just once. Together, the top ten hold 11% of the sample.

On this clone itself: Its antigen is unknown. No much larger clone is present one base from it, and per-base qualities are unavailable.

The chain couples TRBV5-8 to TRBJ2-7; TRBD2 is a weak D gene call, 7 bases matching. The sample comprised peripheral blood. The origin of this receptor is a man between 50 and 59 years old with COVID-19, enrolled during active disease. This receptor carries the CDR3 CASSLFRGASEQYF. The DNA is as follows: TGTGCCAGCAGCTTGTTTCGGGGGGCGAGCGAGCAGTACTTC.